A selection of T cell receptor beta chains follows, all from one sample in a study of response to subunit inactivated influenza vaccine. TCRdb passed the RT-PCR reads through MiXCR, listing each CDR3 protein once. This sample has hundreds of thousands of distinct CDR3 sequences, with more than 11% found just once. Sequencing was performed on PBMCs from blood, taken 14 to 15 days before vaccination. The origin of the receptors is a man aged 45-65 years who received an inactivated influenza vaccine. Each CDR3 is given with its conserved first and last residue. A D gene is named only where the DNA matches it firmly.

d_call	v_call	j_call	cdr3_aa
TRBD1	TRBV20-1	TRBJ2-4	CSARERGTGTKNIQYF
-	TRBV7-2	TRBJ1-6	CASSFTSALYNSPLHF
TRBD2	TRBV10-3	TRBJ2-1	CATETSGGSNEQFF
-	TRBV5-5	TRBJ2-3	CASSSTRPGDSHTDTQYF
TRBD1	TRBV30	TRBJ1-2	CAWIPLTGTYGYTF
TRBD2	TRBV18	TRBJ2-1	CASSKQGPGLAPNEQFF
-	TRBV7-2	TRBJ2-3	CASSSPEGGIRVDTQYF
TRBD2	TRBV6-1	TRBJ2-3	CASSQTASGPFDTQYF
-	TRBV20-1	TRBJ1-2	CSARERDTDNYGYTF
-	TRBV11-2	TRBJ2-5	CASSLGVRASKTQYF